This TCR beta chain stems from a study of blood T cell repertoires in COVID-19 (TCRdb year 2020). In the study overall: Samples covering the acute and convalescent phases of COVID-19 were provided by collaborators in the United States, Italy and Spain. The material from the prospective study consisted of cDNA or gDNA derived from T cells, B-cell-depleted T cells, or PBMCs. Subjects who had been exposed to COVID-19, were actively infected with it, or had recovered from it provided the deeply sampled blood TCRbeta repertoires that made up the dataset. The repertoires were released in a freely available public database meant as a resource for research on the immune response to SARS-CoV-2. The samples were drawn from two sources: the first 160 participants of the ongoing ImmuneRACE study, and 1,000 to 1,500 subjects contributed by 6 global collaborators. Nearly every sample came with metadata listing a de-identified subject ID, COVID-19 status, age in years and sex. HLA class I and class II types, where available, came from metadata supplied by the sample provider rather than from assay-based typing. Broader findings and caveats from the paper: How much clinical and demographic metadata was included differed by source and by participant, and the metadata was provided uncurated.

V loses 11 bases, J loses 2 bases, and the germline ends lie 10 bases apart. The germline V gene (reference sequence) gives CDR1 as LNHDA and CDR2 as SQIVND. The CDR3 starts with the cysteine, ends with the phenylalanine, and has 13 residues. The CDR3 DNA has 39 bases and is translated from base 1. As for this clone: Its cognate antigen has yet to be identified. Per-base quality was not reported, and no clone a single base away is much larger than it.

TCRbeta CDR3 regions were amplified from genomic DNA by means of the immunoSEQ Assay, a bias-controlled multiplex PCR. Processing in the source paper ran as follows. The number of nucleated cells in each sample was estimated by amplification of reference gene primers within the assay. To quantify the absolute abundance of each unique TCRbeta CDR3 rearrangement, sequence reads were collapsed and filtered. For each sample, productive Simpson clonality was calculated by taking the square root of Simpson's diversity index across productive rearrangements. Drawn from immuneACCESS, this table holds only the in-frame rearrangements with V and J called that TCRdb kept. Clones are partly lost; checked studies trace under half to an unresolved V gene and leave the rest unexplained. V, J and clone size reflect that table, while D and trimming were determined from the DNA. The sample includes roughly 160,000 clones, with 75% to 90% observed a single time. The ten largest clones capture around 3.7% of the sample.

Participants in the prospective study were aged about 18 to 95 years, lived in over 20 United States geographic areas, and enrolled through a virtual design. To assign participants to cohorts, the prospective study relied on clinical history that participants themselves reported in a screening survey and a study questionnaire. Recovered participants in ImmuneRACE Cohort 3 were defined as having two consecutive negative NP/OP PCR tests, clearance from a healthcare professional, or resolution of symptoms. In the prospective study, mobile phlebotomists collected whole blood, serum and a nasopharyngeal or oropharyngeal swab from each participant. Over an approximately 2-month period, participants in the prospective study had the option of providing additional blood draws and questionnaires. Prospective study blood samples were shipped either frozen or at room temperature before DNA extraction.

Sequencing was done on a sample of PBMCs or T cells enriched from blood (not recorded which). The rearranged chain carries TRBV19 and TRBJ1-6; the D gene identity is not certain. The TCR was taken from a woman between 55 and 75 years old who had recovered from COVID-19. The CDR3 reads CACQGAYNSPLHF. The nucleotide sequence is TGTGCCTGCCAAGGAGCCTATAATTCACCCCTCCACTTT.